This T cell receptor beta chain is drawn from a study of blood T cell repertoires in COVID-19 (TCRdb year 2020). Turning to the overall study: Samples from collaborators originated in the United States, Italy and Spain and spanned both the acute and convalescent phases of COVID-19. The sample metadata nearly always contained a de-identified subject ID, COVID-19 status, age in years and sex. The samples were drawn from two sources: the first 160 participants of the ongoing ImmuneRACE study, and fewer than 1,500 subjects contributed by 6 global collaborators. HLA class I and class II types, where available, came from metadata supplied by the sample provider rather than from assay-based typing. Deeply sampled blood TCRbeta repertoires from subjects exposed to, actively infected with, or recovered from COVID-19 were included in the dataset. The repertoires were released in a freely available public database intended as a resource for research on the immune response to SARS-CoV-2. The prospective study material was composed of cDNA or gDNA derived from T cells, B-cell-depleted T cells, or PBMCs. Broad study findings and their caveats: Clinical and demographic metadata were provided uncurated, with the amount varying by source and participant.

TCRbeta CDR3 regions were amplified from genomic DNA by means of the immunoSEQ Assay, a bias-controlled multiplex PCR. Turning to the authors' computational methods: The number of nucleated cells in each sample was estimated from the amplification of reference gene primers within the assay. Sequence reads were collapsed and filtered to measure the absolute abundance of every unique TCRbeta CDR3 rearrangement. For each sample, productive Simpson clonality was calculated by taking the square root of Simpson's diversity index across productive rearrangements. TCRdb took this table from immuneACCESS and kept in-frame rearrangements with V and J called. Such tables lack part of the clones; where checked against another copy, unresolved V genes explain under half of the gap, and the rest is unexplained. The DNA was the basis for D and trimming; V, J and clone size are from that table. A total of more than 15,000 clones appear in this sample, about 90% of them only once. Of the sample, under 4% falls within the top ten clones.

Taken from the germline V gene, the CDR1 and CDR2 loops are SGDLS and YYNGEE. At the junction V is shortened by 2 bases and J by 4 bases; bases outside the gene matches: 13. The CDR3 runs 17 amino acids, cysteine and phenylalanine included. The CDR3 DNA has 51 bases and is translated from base 1. As regards this clone: The specificity of this receptor is unknown. No base quality information exists; no much larger clone differs at one position.

Whole blood was collected in K2EDTA tubes by collaborating institutions according to the institutions' own protocols. For TCRbeta analysis, collaborators shipped samples in one of three forms: frozen whole blood, isolated PBMCs, or DNA extracted from either of those sample types. The source of this sequence is a human donor in a cohort sampled during active COVID-19. Sequenced input: peripheral blood. The chain joins TRBV9 to TRBJ2-3; 7 bases in the middle match TRBD2. The CDR3 reads as follows: CASSVTPGGGLADTQYF. DNA sequence: TGTGCCAGCAGCGTCACGCCGGGGGGAGGGCTGGCAGATACGCAGTATTTT.